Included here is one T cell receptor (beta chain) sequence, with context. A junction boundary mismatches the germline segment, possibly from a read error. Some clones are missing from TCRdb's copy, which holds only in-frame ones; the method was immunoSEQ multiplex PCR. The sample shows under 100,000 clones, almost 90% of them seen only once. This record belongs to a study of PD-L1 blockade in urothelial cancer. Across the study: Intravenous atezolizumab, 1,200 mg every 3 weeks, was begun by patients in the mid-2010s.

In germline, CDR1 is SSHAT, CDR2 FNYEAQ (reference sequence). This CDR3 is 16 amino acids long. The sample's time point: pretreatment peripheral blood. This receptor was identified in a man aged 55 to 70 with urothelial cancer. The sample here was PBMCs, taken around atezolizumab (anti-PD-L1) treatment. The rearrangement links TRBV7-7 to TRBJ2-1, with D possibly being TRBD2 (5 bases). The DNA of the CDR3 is TGTGCTAGCAGCCGGGCGGGTGAGGGCGGCTACAATGAGCAGTTCTTC. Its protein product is CASSRAGEGGYNEQFF.